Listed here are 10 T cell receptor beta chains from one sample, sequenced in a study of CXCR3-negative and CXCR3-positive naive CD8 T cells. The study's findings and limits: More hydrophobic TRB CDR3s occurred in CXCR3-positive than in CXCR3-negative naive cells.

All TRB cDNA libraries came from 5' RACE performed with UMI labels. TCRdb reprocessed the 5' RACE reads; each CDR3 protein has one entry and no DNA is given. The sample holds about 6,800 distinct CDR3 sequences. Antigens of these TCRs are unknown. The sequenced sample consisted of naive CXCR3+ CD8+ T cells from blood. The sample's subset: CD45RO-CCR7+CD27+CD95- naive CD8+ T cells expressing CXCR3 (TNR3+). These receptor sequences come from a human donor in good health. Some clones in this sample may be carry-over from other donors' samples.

CDR3 amino acids: CAAYQSRGSDTQYF. The J gene is TRBJ2-3, the V gene TRBV2; the D gene TCRdb calls, TRBD1, cannot be checked with no DNA. The CDR3 loop spans 14 amino acids. Per germline, CDR1 SNHLY and CDR2 FYNNEI.

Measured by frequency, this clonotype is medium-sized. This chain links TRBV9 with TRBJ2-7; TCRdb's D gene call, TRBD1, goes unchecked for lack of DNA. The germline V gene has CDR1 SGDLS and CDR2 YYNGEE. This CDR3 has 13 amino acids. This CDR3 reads CASSVAPPYEQYF.

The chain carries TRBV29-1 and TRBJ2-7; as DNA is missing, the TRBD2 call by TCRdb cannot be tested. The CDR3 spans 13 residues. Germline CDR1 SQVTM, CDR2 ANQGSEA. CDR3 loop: CSARTGGTGEQYF.

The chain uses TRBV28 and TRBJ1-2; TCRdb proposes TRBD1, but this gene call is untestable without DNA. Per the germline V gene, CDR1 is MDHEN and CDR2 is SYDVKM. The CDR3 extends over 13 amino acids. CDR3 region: CASSSLAREGYTF.

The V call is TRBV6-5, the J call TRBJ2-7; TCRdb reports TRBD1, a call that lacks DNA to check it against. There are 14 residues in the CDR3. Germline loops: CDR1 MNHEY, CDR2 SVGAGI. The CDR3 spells CASRYGTGEYEQYF.

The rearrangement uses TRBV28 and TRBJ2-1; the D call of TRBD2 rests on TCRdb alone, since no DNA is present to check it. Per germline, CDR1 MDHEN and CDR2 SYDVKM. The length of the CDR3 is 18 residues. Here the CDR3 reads CASSLIPRAGSIYNEQFF.

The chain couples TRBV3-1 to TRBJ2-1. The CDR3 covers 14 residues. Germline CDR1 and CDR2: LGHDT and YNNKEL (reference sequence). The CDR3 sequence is CASSHAEALNEQFF.

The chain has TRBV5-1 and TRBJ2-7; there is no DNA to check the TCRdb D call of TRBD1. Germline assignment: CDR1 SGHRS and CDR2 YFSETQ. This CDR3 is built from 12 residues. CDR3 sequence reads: CASSPTGGGQYF.

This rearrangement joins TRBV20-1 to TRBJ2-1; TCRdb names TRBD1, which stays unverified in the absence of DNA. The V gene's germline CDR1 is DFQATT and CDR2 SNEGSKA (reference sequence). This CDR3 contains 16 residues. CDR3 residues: CSARELTGETYNEQFF.

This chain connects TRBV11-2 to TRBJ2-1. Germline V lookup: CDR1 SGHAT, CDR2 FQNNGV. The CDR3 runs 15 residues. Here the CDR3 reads CASSLAPSSYNEQFF.